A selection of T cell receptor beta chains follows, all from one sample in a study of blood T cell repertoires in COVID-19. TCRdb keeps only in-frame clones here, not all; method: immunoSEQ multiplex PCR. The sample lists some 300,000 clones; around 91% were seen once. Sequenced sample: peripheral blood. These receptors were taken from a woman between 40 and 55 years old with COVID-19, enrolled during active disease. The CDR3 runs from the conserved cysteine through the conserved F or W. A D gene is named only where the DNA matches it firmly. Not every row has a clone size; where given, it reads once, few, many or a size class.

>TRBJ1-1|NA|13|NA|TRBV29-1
CSVEGRLNTEAFF
TGCAGCGTTGAAGGTCGACTAAACACTGAAGCTTTCTTT
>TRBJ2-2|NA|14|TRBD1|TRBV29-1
CSVIRQGNTGELFF
TGCAGCGTTATTCGACAGGGGAACACCGGGGAGCTGTTTTTT
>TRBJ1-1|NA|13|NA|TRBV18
CASSPPLRTEAFF
TGTGCCAGCTCACCACCCTTACGGACTGAAGCTTTCTTT
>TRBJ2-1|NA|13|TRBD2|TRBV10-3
CAIKAGEYNEQFF
TGTGCCATCAAGGCGGGGGAGTACAATGAGCAGTTCTTC
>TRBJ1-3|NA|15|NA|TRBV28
CASRLRTLSGNTIYF
TGTGCCAGCAGACTCCGTACTCTATCTGGAAACACCATATATTTT
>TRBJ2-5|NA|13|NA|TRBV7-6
CASSLAFRETQYF
TGTGCCAGCAGCTTAGCATTCCGAGAGACCCAGTACTTC
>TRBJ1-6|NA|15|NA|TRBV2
CASRAEQGRGSPLHF
TGTGCCAGCAGAGCGGAACAGGGACGTGGCTCACCCCTCCACTTT
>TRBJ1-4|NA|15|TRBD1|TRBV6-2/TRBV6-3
CASSEGGQWGEKLFF
TGTGCCAGCAGCGAGGGGGGACAGTGGGGTGAAAAACTGTTTTTT
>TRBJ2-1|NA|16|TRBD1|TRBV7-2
CASSLGLQGKLGEQFF
TGTGCCAGCAGCTTAGGACTACAGGGGAAATTGGGTGAGCAGTTCTTC
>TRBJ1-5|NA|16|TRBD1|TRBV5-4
CASSFTGGVIDQPQHF
TGTGCCAGCAGCTTCACAGGGGGCGTTATAGATCAGCCCCAGCATTTT
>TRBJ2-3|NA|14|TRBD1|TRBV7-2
CASSYRGPTDTQYF
TGTGCCAGCTCCTACAGGGGGCCGACAGATACGCAGTATTTT
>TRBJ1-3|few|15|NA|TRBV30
CAWSPAGEPGNTIYF
TGTGCCTGGAGCCCGGCAGGGGAACCTGGAAACACCATATATTTT
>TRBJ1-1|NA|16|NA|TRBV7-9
CASSLAVGQPNTEAFF
TGTGCCAGCAGCTTAGCAGTGGGGCAACCGAACACTGAAGCTTTCTTT
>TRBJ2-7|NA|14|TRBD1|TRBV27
CASSLWDRAYEQYF
TGTGCCAGCAGTTTATGGGACAGAGCCTACGAGCAGTACTTC
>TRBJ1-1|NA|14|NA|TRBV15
CATSRDRVNTEAFF
TGTGCCACCAGCAGAGATCGGGTGAACACTGAAGCTTTCTTT
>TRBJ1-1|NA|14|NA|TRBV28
CASYEQGRNTEAFF
TGTGCCAGCTATGAACAGGGAAGGAACACTGAAGCTTTCTTT
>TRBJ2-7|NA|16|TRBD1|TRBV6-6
CASSYSGQGSYYEQYF
TGTGCCAGCAGTTACTCTGGACAGGGGTCTTACTACGAGCAGTACTTC
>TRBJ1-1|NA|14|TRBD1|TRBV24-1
CATSGTGGITEAFF
TGTGCCACCAGTGGTACAGGGGGCATCACTGAAGCTTTCTTT
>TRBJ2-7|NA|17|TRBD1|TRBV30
CAWSAMGLGTGPYEQYF
TGTGCCTGGAGCGCCATGGGTCTGGGGACAGGGCCCTACGAGCAGTACTTC
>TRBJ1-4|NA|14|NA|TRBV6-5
CASSYDRLNEKLFF
TGTGCCAGCAGTTACGACAGGCTAAATGAAAAACTGTTTTTT
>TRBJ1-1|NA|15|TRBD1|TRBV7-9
CASSLVRTGGTEAFF
TGTGCCAGCAGCTTAGTGAGGACAGGGGGTACTGAAGCTTTCTTT
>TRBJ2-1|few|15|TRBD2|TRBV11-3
CASSSLPAGVNEQFF
TGTGCCAGCAGCTCCCTCCCAGCGGGAGTCAATGAGCAGTTCTTC
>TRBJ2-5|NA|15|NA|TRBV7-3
CASSLNPGPQETQYF
TGTGCCAGCAGCTTAAACCCGGGTCCTCAGGAGACCCAGTACTTC
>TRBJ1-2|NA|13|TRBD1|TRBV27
CASSLQGVGGYTF
TGTGCCAGCAGTTTACAGGGGGTTGGTGGCTACACCTTC
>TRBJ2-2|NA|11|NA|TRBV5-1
CASSEAGELFF
TGCGCCAGCAGCGAGGCCGGGGAGCTGTTTTTT
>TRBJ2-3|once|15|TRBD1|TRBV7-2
CASCLSGTGTDTQYF
TGTGCCAGCTGCTTATCCGGGACAGGCACAGATACGCAGTATTTT
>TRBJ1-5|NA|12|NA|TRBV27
CASSFAGQPQHF
TGTGCCAGCAGTTTTGCCGGTCAGCCCCAGCATTTT
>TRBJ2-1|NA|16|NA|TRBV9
CASSARLSSSYNEQFF
TGTGCCAGCAGCGCGAGACTTTCGAGCTCCTACAATGAGCAGTTCTTC
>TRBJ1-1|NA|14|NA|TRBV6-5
CASSRDTMNTEAFF
TGTGCCAGCAGTAGGGACACCATGAACACTGAAGCTTTCTTT
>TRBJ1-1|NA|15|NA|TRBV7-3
CASSLSANSGTEAFF
TGTGCCAGCAGCTTAAGCGCTAACTCGGGGACTGAAGCTTTCTTT
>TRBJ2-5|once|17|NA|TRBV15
CATSRDFPGEGQETQYF
TGTGCCACCAGCAGAGATTTCCCGGGAGAGGGGCAAGAGACCCAGTACTTC
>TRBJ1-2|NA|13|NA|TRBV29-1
CSANLGQYYGYTF
TGCAGCGCCAACCTCGGACAGTACTATGGCTACACCTTC
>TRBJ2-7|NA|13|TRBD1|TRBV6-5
CASRRQGAYEQYF
TGTGCCAGCAGGAGGCAGGGGGCCTACGAGCAGTACTTC
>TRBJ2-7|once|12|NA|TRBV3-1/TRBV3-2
CASAQGNREQYF
TGTGCCAGCGCACAGGGCAATCGGGAGCAGTACTTC
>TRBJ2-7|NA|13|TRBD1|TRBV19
CASSTTGGYEQYF
TGTGCCAGTAGTACCACAGGGGGCTACGAGCAGTACTTC
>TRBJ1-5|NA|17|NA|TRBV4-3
CASSQDRGSNSNQPQHF
TGCGCCAGCAGCCAAGATAGAGGCAGCAATAGCAATCAGCCCCAGCATTTT
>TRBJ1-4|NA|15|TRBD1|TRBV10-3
CAISVSGQGEAPLFF
TGTGCCATCAGTGTATCGGGACAGGGAGAGGCACCGCTGTTTTTT
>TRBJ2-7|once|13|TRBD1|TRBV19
CASSPDRALEQYF
TGTGCCAGTAGTCCAGACAGGGCTTTAGAGCAGTACTTC
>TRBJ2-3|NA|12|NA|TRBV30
CAWSVFADTQYF
TGTGCCTGGAGTGTATTCGCAGATACGCAGTATTTT
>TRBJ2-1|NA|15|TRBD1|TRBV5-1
CASSLGQGAVNEQFF
TGCGCCAGCAGCTTGGGACAGGGGGCTGTCAATGAGCAGTTCTTC
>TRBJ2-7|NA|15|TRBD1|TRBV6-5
CASRWTGKKSYEQYF
TGTGCCAGCAGATGGACAGGGAAAAAATCCTACGAGCAGTACTTC
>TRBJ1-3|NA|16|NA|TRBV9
CASSSGSPLSGNTIYF
TGTGCCAGCAGCTCAGGGTCTCCACTCTCTGGAAACACCATATATTTT
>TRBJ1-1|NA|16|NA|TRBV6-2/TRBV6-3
CASSYAEQGKNTEAFF
TGTGCCAGCAGTTACGCGGAACAGGGCAAGAACACTGAAGCTTTCTTT
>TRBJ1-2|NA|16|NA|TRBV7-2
CASTAGRGLDVGGYTF
TGTGCCAGCACGGCCGGCAGGGGTCTCGACGTGGGCGGCTACACCTTC
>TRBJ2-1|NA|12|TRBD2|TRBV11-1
CASSPREGGQFF
TGTGCCAGCAGCCCCCGGGAGGGAGGGCAGTTCTTC
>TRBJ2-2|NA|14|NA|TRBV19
CASRTRQNTGELFF
TGTGCCAGTAGGACAAGACAGAACACCGGGGAGCTGTTTTTT
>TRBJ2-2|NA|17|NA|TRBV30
CAWSMAVWQGFTGELFF
TGTGCCTGGAGTATGGCGGTGTGGCAGGGTTTCACCGGGGAGCTGTTTTTT
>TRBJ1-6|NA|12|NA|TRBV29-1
CSVGTPGGPLHF
TGCAGCGTTGGCACGCCCGGCGGACCCCTCCACTTT
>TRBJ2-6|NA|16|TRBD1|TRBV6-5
CASSYQGVLGANVLTF
TGTGCCAGCAGTTACCAGGGGGTGTTGGGGGCCAACGTCCTGACTTTC
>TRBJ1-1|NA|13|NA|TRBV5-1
CASSLEGPTEAFF
TGCGCCAGCAGCTTGGAGGGGCCCACTGAAGCTTTCTTT
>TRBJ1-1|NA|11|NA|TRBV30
CAWGSVVSAFF
TGTGCCTGGGGGTCAGTGGTATCAGCTTTCTTT
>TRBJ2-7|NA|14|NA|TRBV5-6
CASSSYGGPTFQYF
TGTGCCAGCAGCTCCTATGGGGGCCCAACGTTCCAGTACTTC
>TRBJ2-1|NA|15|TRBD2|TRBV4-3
CASSHLTSGGNEQFF
TGCGCCAGCAGCCACCTGACTAGCGGGGGTAATGAGCAGTTCTTC
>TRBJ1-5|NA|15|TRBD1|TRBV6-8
CASSPYDRARQPQHF
TGTGCCAGCAGTCCCTACGACAGGGCGCGGCAGCCCCAGCATTTT
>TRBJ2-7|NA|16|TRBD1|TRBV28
CASSYNSRGRPYEQYF
TGTGCCAGCAGCTACAACTCCAGGGGGCGCCCCTACGAGCAGTACTTC
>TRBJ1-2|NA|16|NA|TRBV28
CASTLLLQGANYGYTF
TGTGCCAGCACTCTATTATTACAGGGAGCTAACTATGGCTACACCTTC
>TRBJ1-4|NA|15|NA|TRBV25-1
CASSSIQGVDEKLFF
TGTGCCAGCAGTTCAATACAGGGAGTGGATGAAAAACTGTTTTTT
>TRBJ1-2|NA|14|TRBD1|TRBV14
CASSQRSGGLGYTF
TGTGCCAGCAGCCAACGGTCAGGGGGCCTTGGCTACACCTTC
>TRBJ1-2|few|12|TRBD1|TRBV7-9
CASSSGTAGYTF
TGTGCCAGCAGCTCGGGGACAGCTGGCTACACCTTC
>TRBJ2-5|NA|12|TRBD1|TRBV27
CASSQGDQTQYF
TGTGCCAGCAGCCAGGGGGACCAGACCCAGTACTTC